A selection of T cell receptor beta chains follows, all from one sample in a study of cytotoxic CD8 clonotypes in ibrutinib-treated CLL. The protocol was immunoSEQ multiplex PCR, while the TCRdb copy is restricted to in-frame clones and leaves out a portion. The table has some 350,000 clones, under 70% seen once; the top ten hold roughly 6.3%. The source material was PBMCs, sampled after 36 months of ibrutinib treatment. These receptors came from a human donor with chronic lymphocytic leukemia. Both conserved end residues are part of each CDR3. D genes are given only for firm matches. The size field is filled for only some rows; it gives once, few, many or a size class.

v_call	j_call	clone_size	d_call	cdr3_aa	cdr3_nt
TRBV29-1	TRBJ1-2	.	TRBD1	CSVGSRGYYGYTF	TGCAGCGTTGGTTCCAGGGGGTACTATGGCTACACCTTC
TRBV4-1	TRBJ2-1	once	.	CASSQVGGNEQFF	TGCGCCAGCAGCCAAGTGGGAGGCAATGAGCAGTTCTTC
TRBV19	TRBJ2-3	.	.	CASSIARAGTDTQYF	TGTGCCAGTAGTATAGCCAGGGCCGGCACAGATACGCAGTATTTT
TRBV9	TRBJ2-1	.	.	CASSSHGFTNEQFF	TGTGCCAGCAGCTCACACGGATTTACCAATGAGCAGTTCTTC
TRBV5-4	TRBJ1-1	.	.	CASSLDGVFGF	TGTGCCAGCAGCTTGGACGGCGTTTTTGGATTT
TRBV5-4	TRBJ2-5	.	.	CASSLTGYQETQYF	TGTGCCAGCAGCTTAACAGGGTACCAAGAGACCCAGTACTTC
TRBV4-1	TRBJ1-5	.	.	CASSPGVLWSNQPQHF	TGCGCCAGCAGCCCAGGGGTGCTGTGGAGCAATCAGCCCCAGCATTTT
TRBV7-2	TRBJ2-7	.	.	CASRILSLRQGSPYEQYF	TGTGCCAGCAGAATCTTAAGCTTGAGGCAGGGAAGTCCCTACGAGCAGTACTTC
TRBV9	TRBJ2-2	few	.	CASSALVTGELFF	TGTGCCAGCAGCGCGCTAGTCACCGGGGAGCTGTTTTTT
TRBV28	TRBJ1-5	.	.	CASSPRAPEPQHF	TGTGCCAGCAGCCCGAGGGCCCCGGAGCCCCAGCATTTT
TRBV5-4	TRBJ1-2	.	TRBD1	CASSFASAGGYGYTF	TGTGCCAGCAGCTTCGCATCGGCAGGGGGGTATGGCTACACCTTC
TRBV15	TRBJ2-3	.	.	CATSRGATITDTQYF	TGTGCCACCAGCAGAGGAGCGACCATCACAGATACGCAGTATTTT
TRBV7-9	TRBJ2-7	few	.	CASSTNEGGSYPEQYF	TGTGCCAGCAGCACGAACGAAGGAGGTAGTTATCCCGAGCAGTACTTC
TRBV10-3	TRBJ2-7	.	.	CATTEGQSREQYF	TGTGCCACCACCGAAGGACAGAGTCGGGAGCAGTACTTC
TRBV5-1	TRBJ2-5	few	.	CASSFLARETQYF	TGCGCCAGCAGCTTTCTAGCCCGGGAGACCCAGTACTTC
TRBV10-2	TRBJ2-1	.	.	CASSPSSYNEQFF	TGCGCCAGCAGCCCTAGCTCCTACAATGAGCAGTTCTTC
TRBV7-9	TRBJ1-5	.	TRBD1	CASSYRGPPSNQPQHF	TGTGCCAGCAGCTACAGGGGGCCCCCTAGCAATCAGCCCCAGCATTTT
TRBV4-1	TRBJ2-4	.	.	CASSQDLRRHPTKNIQYF	TGCGCCAGCAGCCAAGATTTGAGACGACATCCTACCAAAAACATTCAGTACTTC
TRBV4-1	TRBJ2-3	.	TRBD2	CASSRGLADSTDTQYF	TGCGCCAGCAGCCGCGGACTAGCGGATTCTACAGATACGCAGTATTTT
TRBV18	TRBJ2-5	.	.	CASSPGEARETQYF	TGTGCCAGCTCACCGGGGGAGGCCCGAGAGACCCAGTACTTC
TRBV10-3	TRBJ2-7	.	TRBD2	CAIRPGTSGRSSYEQYF	TGTGCCATCAGGCCCGGGACTAGCGGTCGGAGCTCCTACGAGCAGTACTTC
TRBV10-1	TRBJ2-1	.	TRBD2	CASSSAGTNNEQFF	TGCGCCAGCAGCAGTGCCGGGACTAACAATGAGCAGTTCTTC
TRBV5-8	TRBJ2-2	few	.	CASSPSDRKVTNTGELFF	TGTGCCAGCAGCCCATCTGACAGGAAGGTCACGAACACCGGGGAGCTGTTTTTT